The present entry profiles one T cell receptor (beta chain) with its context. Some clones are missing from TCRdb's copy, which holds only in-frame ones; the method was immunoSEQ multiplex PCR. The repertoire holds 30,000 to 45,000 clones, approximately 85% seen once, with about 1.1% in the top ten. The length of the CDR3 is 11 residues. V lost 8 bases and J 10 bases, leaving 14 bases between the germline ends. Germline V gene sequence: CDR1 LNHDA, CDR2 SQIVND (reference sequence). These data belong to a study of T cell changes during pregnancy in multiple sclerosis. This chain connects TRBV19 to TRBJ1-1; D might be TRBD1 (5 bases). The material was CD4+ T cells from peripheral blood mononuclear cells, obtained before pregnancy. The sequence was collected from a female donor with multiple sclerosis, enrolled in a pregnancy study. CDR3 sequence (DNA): TGTGCCAGTGGCCGCGGGGGAATAGCTTTCTTT. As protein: CASGRGGIAFF.